The following is a TCR beta chain sequence with its context. What it binds is unknown. This sample stems from a study of cytomegalovirus exposure and HLA in healthy donors. About the research overall: The same platform as the approximately 660 first-cohort repertoires was used for the 120 validation repertoires, a later analysis reported.

The CDR3 covers 15 residues. V was trimmed by 6 bases and J by 3 bases, leaving 18 bases between them. From germline, CDR1 is MNHEY and CDR2 SMNVEV (reference sequence). Points from the study as a whole: Reports credit the classifier with highly specific, highly sensitive diagnosis of cytomegalovirus status. In a later analysis, first-cohort TCR clusters were found to tend to co-occur in the approximately 120 validation repertoires. The study found most TCR sequences rare, yet found some public TCRs in many donors.

Clones were sequenced by immunoSEQ multiplex PCR, and TCRdb holds only the in-frame ones, with some missing. The sample has 140,000 or so clones, 80% to 90% seen once; the top ten hold about 6.4%. The TCR sequence derives from a woman in her twenties or thirties in good health and CMV-seropositive. Sequencing was performed on PBMCs. The rearrangement joins TRBV27 to TRBJ2-7, with D possibly being TRBD1 (6 bases). The CDR3 bases are TGTGCCAGCAGCCCCCTCGGGCAGGGGAGCTACGAGCAGTACTTC. As protein: CASSPLGQGSYEQYF.